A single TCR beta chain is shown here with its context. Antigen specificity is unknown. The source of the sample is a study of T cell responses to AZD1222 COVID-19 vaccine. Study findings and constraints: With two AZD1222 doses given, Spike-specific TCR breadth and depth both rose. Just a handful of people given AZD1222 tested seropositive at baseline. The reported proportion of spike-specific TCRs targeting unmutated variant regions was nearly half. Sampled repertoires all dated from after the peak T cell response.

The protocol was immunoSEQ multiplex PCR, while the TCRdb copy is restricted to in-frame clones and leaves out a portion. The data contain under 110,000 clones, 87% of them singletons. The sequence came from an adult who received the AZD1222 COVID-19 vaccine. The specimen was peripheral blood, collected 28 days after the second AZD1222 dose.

In DNA, the CDR3 is TGTGCCAGCAGTGAGTGGGCGCGGATTTGGGTCCCAAATAGCAATCAGCCCCAGCATTTT. As protein: CASSEWARIWVPNSNQPQHF. This chain joins TRBV6-1 and TRBJ1-5; unclear D gene. The V gene's germline CDR1 is MNHNS and CDR2 SASEGT. The CDR3 has 20 amino acids. V was shortened by 3 bases and J by 0 bases, with 24 bases between the two germline ends.